These T cell receptor beta chains were read from a single sample in a study of graft-versus-host responses after intestinal transplantation. Sequenced by immunoSEQ multiplex PCR; TCRdb stores in-frame clones only, minus some. The sample has tens of thousands of clones; 85% to 90% are singletons. Source: PBMCs, taken 26 days after transplant. The receptors were sampled from a human patient who received an intestinal transplant, so some T cells may come from the graft donor. Each CDR3 is given with its conserved first and last residue. The D gene is left open where the match is weak. For some rows the clone size is stated as once, few or many, or as a class when expanded; others skip it.

>TRBV28|17|NA|NA|TRBJ2-1
CASSTFFGRGSYNEQFF
TGTGCCAGCAGTACCTTCTTCGGACGGGGCTCCTACAATGAGCAGTTCTTC
>TRBV23-1|15|NA|TRBD1|TRBJ2-2
CASSQDTGGTGELFF
TGCGCCAGCAGTCAGGACACAGGGGGGACCGGGGAGCTGTTTTTT
>TRBV5-4|15|NA|TRBD1|TRBJ1-2
CASSPTGGAGYGYTF
TGTGCCAGCAGCCCGACAGGGGGCGCGGGGTATGGCTACACCTTC
>TRBV5-8|15|NA|NA|TRBJ1-1
CASSFGTGVYTEAFF
TGTGCCAGCAGCTTCGGGACGGGGGTGTACACTGAAGCTTTCTTT
>TRBV6-1|15|NA|NA|TRBJ1-3
CASSGDGGSGNTIYF
TGTGCCAGCAGTGGCGACGGAGGCTCTGGAAACACCATATATTTT
>TRBV5-6|12|NA|NA|TRBJ1-1
CASSGGSSEAFF
TGTGCCAGCAGCGGAGGTAGCTCTGAAGCTTTCTTT
>TRBV5-1|17|NA|NA|TRBJ1-1
CASSLGTPKTMNTEAFF
TGCGCCAGCAGCCTCGGGACACCTAAGACTATGAACACTGAAGCTTTCTTT
>TRBV28|17|once|TRBD2|TRBJ2-1
CASSWGLAGFSYNEQFF
TGTGCCAGCAGTTGGGGACTAGCGGGTTTCTCCTACAATGAGCAGTTCTTC
>TRBV27|14|NA|NA|TRBJ2-2
CASSLHANTGELFF
TGTGCCAGCAGTTTACATGCGAACACCGGGGAGCTGTTTTTT
>TRBV7-8|15|NA|NA|TRBJ1-5
CASSSDGGSNQPQHF
TGTGCCAGCAGCTCCGACGGGGGTAGCAATCAGCCCCAGCATTTT
>TRBV7-3|15|NA|NA|TRBJ2-2
CASSLTSQNTGELFF
TGTGCCAGCAGCTTAACTAGCCAGAACACCGGGGAGCTGTTTTTT
>TRBV6-1|15|NA|TRBD2|TRBJ2-7
CASSVFFGGVYEQYF
TGTGCCAGCAGTGTCTTCTTCGGGGGGGTGTACGAGCAGTACTTC
>TRBV5-4|16|NA|TRBD2|TRBJ2-2
CASTRGGPGMTGELFF
TGTGCCAGCACTCGGGGGGGGCCTGGTATGACCGGGGAGCTGTTTTTT
>TRBV27|14|NA|TRBD1|TRBJ2-1
CASSLGTGATQQFF
TGTGCCAGCAGTCTGGGGACAGGTGCCACCCAGCAGTTCTTC
>TRBV9|12|NA|NA|TRBJ2-1
CASSVGDSQQFF
TGTGCCAGCAGCGTAGGGGACTCTCAGCAGTTCTTC
>TRBV18|13|few|TRBD1|TRBJ1-4
CASSPETGEKLFF
TGTGCCAGCTCACCAGAGACAGGGGAAAAACTGTTTTTT
>TRBV5-4|16|NA|NA|TRBJ2-2
CASSLVRGRGTGELFF
TGTGCCAGCAGCTTGGTCAGGGGAAGAGGCACCGGGGAGCTGTTTTTT
>TRBV7-6|14|NA|NA|TRBJ1-1
CASSKSGSNTEAFF
TGTGCCAGCAGCAAAAGCGGGTCGAACACTGAAGCTTTCTTT
>TRBV18|14|NA|NA|TRBJ2-5
CASSRGTKLETQYF
TGTGCCAGCTCACGCGGGACGAAGCTAGAGACCCAGTACTTC
>TRBV27|14|NA|NA|TRBJ1-2
CASSPQTGPYGYTF
TGTGCCAGCAGTCCGCAGACAGGTCCATATGGCTACACCTTC
>TRBV10-3|12|NA|NA|TRBJ1-5
CATAQGNQPQHF
TGTGCCACCGCCCAGGGGAATCAGCCCCAGCATTTT
>TRBV11-2|13|NA|TRBD1|TRBJ1-2
CASSLGQGYGYTF
TGTGCCAGCAGCTTAGGACAGGGCTATGGCTACACCTTC
>TRBV27|13|NA|NA|TRBJ2-1
CASSLLSRYEQFF
TGTGCCAGCAGTTTATTATCCAGATATGAGCAGTTCTTC
>TRBV30|13|NA|NA|TRBJ2-5
CAWSPGGRETQYF
TGTGCCTGGAGTCCGGGGGGCCGGGAGACCCAGTACTTC
>TRBV9|19|NA|NA|TRBJ1-3
CASSVVGGRDGYSGNTIYF
TGTGCCAGCAGCGTAGTAGGGGGACGGGACGGATACTCTGGAAACACCATATATTTT
>TRBV19|13|NA|TRBD2|TRBJ2-6
CASAGAGANVLTF
TGTGCCTCGGCGGGGGCTGGGGCCAACGTCCTGACTTTC
>TRBV18|14|NA|NA|TRBJ2-6
CASSSFSGANVLTF
TGTGCCAGCTCATCATTCTCTGGGGCCAACGTCCTGACTTTC
>TRBV28|14|NA|NA|TRBJ1-6
CATKDRKNNSPLHF
TGTGCCACAAAGGACAGAAAGAATAATTCACCCCTCCACTTT
>TRBV5-4|15|NA|TRBD1|TRBJ1-3
CASSDLGQGMDTIYF
TGTGCCAGCAGCGACCTGGGACAGGGGATGGACACCATATATTTT
>TRBV6-1|14|NA|NA|TRBJ1-1
CASSDPEQNTEAFF
TGTGCCAGCAGTGACCCCGAACAGAACACTGAAGCTTTCTTT
>TRBV7-2|15|NA|NA|TRBJ1-5
CASSFGILSNQPQHF
TGTGCCAGCAGCTTTGGCATCCTTAGCAATCAGCCCCAGCATTTT
>TRBV7-8|17|once|NA|TRBJ2-2
CASSLVPSTLNTGELFF
TGTGCCAGCAGCTTAGTCCCGTCTACTCTAAACACCGGGGAGCTGTTTTTT
>TRBV14|13|NA|NA|TRBJ1-3
CASSQVMGNTIYF
TGTGCCAGCAGCCAAGTAATGGGAAACACCATATATTTT